This is a list of T cell receptor beta chains from one sample in a study of T cell responses to AZD1222 COVID-19 vaccine. Using immunoSEQ multiplex PCR, the repertoire was profiled, and TCRdb retains in-frame clones only, with some absent. The profile shows 200,000 to 250,000 clones, 90% to 95% of them singletons. The sample was peripheral blood, taken 28 days after the second dose of the MenACWY control vaccine. The receptors were sampled from an adult who received the MenACWY meningococcal vaccine as a control. Each CDR3 is given with its conserved first and last residue. Each record gives: V gene, clone size, J gene, D gene, CDR3 protein, CDR3 DNA. A D gene is named only where the DNA matches it firmly. For some rows the clone size is stated as once, few or many, or as a class when expanded; others skip it.

TRBV6-5	few	TRBJ1-5	.	CASSYAANLNQPQHF	TGTGCCAGCAGTTACGCGGCAAATCTCAATCAGCCCCAGCATTTT
TRBV7-2	.	TRBJ2-3	.	CASSSGVTDTQYF	TGTGCCAGCAGCTCAGGAGTCACAGATACGCAGTATTTT
TRBV6-5	.	TRBJ1-1	.	CASSPNTEAFF	TGTGCCAGCAGCCCGAACACTGAAGCTTTCTTT
TRBV19	.	TRBJ2-7	.	CASSTQGPRRYEQYF	TGTGCCAGTAGTACGCAGGGGCCGCGGAGGTACGAGCAGTACTTC
TRBV7-8	.	TRBJ2-7	TRBD2	CASSFSGGTYEQYF	TGTGCCAGCAGCTTTAGCGGGGGTACCTACGAGCAGTACTTC
TRBV5-6	.	TRBJ1-2	TRBD1	CASSLGDRNLYGYTF	TGTGCCAGCAGCTTAGGGGACAGGAACCTCTATGGCTACACCTTC
TRBV7-2	once	TRBJ2-7	.	CASSPGEGEQYF	TGTGCCAGCAGCCCAGGGGAGGGCGAGCAGTACTTC
TRBV5-4	.	TRBJ1-5	.	CASDRRNQPQHF	TGTGCCAGCGACAGGCGGAATCAGCCCCAGCATTTT
TRBV29-1	.	TRBJ2-2	TRBD1	CSTRQGSTGELFF	TGCAGCACAAGACAGGGGTCCACCGGGGAGCTGTTTTTT
TRBV27	once	TRBJ2-2	.	CASSLEENTGELFF	TGTGCCAGCAGTTTAGAGGAGAACACCGGGGAGCTGTTTTTT
TRBV4-3	.	TRBJ2-6	.	CASSQVTGSGANVLTF	TGCGCCAGCAGCCAAGTAACAGGCTCTGGGGCCAACGTCCTGACTTTC
TRBV27	.	TRBJ1-2	.	CASSRPGGKDGYTF	TGTGCCAGCAGTCGCCCGGGGGGGAAGGATGGCTACACCTTC